This is a list of T cell receptor beta chains from one sample in a study of CD8 T cells in ankylosing spondylitis. TCRdb processed the 5' RACE reads anew with MiXCR; each CDR3 protein has one entry. The table has fewer than 350,000 distinct CDR3 sequences, roughly 10% seen once. Sequenced input: blood, either unsorted or a sorted T cell fraction (not recorded which). The receptor set was obtained from a female donor with ankylosing spondylitis or in good health (not recorded which). Both conserved end residues are trimmed from each CDR3. Each record gives: CDR3 protein, J gene, V gene.

ASSTIAFNYEQY | TRBJ2-7 | TRBV7-8
ASSLGQGGQF | TRBJ2-1 | TRBV5-1
ASSLTGGEAF | TRBJ1-1 | TRBV5-1
SARNRGGPDTGELF | TRBJ2-2 | TRBV20-1
ATDTYGYT | TRBJ1-2 | TRBV12-3/TRBV12-4
ASSGDSYSNQPQH | TRBJ1-5 | TRBV12-3/TRBV12-4
ASSYDSAGAADTQY | TRBJ2-3 | TRBV5-1
SASLLRQGKSQETQY | TRBJ2-5 | TRBV20-1
ASRQTTQTGQGVIEQF | TRBJ2-1 | TRBV25-1
SARILAGEQY | TRBJ2-3 | TRBV20-1